One and the same sample provided the 8 T cell receptor beta chains below, sequenced in a study of blood T cell repertoires in COVID-19. Using immunoSEQ multiplex PCR, the repertoire was profiled, and TCRdb retains in-frame clones only, with some absent. Of about 170,000 clones listed, 84% are singletons. Material for sequencing was peripheral blood. The receptors come from a woman aged 80 or older with COVID-19, enrolled during active disease.

The CDR3 sequence is CASRGLVPYEQYF. DNA for the CDR3: TGTGCCAGCAGGGGACTAGTTCCCTACGAGCAGTACTTC. This chain connects TRBV2 to TRBJ2-7, with 8 bases lining up with TRBD2. After removal of 6 bases from V and 2 bases from J, the junction contained 3 bases not matched to a gene. Germline V lookup: CDR1 SNHLY, CDR2 FYNNEI. The CDR3 sequence is 13 residues long.

The V call is TRBV2, the J call TRBJ2-7, with D possibly matching TRBD2 (5 bases). This CDR3 spans 13 amino acids. Germline V lookup: CDR1 SNHLY, CDR2 FYNNEI. The V and J ends lost 4 bases and 3 bases respectively, with 10 bases between them. The CDR3, as DNA: TGTGCCAGCAGTGGGCAGGAGGTCTACGAGCAGTACTTC. It codes for CASSGQEVYEQYF.

CDR3 sequence: CASSQSGDEQYF. The CDR3 DNA reads as TGTGCCAGCAGCCAGTCAGGGGACGAGCAGTACTTC. V is TRBV3-1 (or the pseudogene TRBV3-2) and J is TRBJ2-7, with D possibly TRBD1 on 6 matching bases. V lost 3 bases, J lost 5 bases, and 8 bases lay in between. This CDR3 comprises 12 residues. CDR1 is LGHDT and CDR2 is YNNKEL in the germline V gene (reference sequence).

The V gene is TRBV5-4, the J gene TRBJ2-5; the match to TRBD2 covers 7 bases. Germline CDR1 is SGHNT and CDR2 is YYREEE (reference sequence). CDR3 length: 16 amino acids. V shed 0 bases and J 4 bases; nucleotides not matched to a gene: 9. The CDR3 reads CASSLGTPSGLETQYF. The CDR3 coding sequence is TGTGCCAGCAGCTTGGGAACGCCTAGCGGCCTAGAGACCCAGTACTTC.

This chain links TRBV5-5 with TRBJ2-3; D perhaps matches TRBD2 (5 bases). The germline gives CDR1 SGHKS, CDR2 YYEKEE (reference sequence). The CDR3 spans 13 residues. V lost 2 bases to trimming and J lost 5 bases, with 9 bases between them. CDR3 nucleotide sequence: TGTGCCAGCAGCTTTGGAGGCGGAGATACGCAGTATTTT. Translated, it gives CASSFGGGDTQYF.

The rearrangement joins TRBV7-3 to TRBJ2-3; 11 bases align to TRBD2. V was pared by 5 bases and J by 4 bases, with 2 bases of the junction left unmatched. CDR1 is SGHTA and CDR2 is FQGTGA in the germline V gene. The CDR3 covers 14 residues. DNA for the CDR3: TGTGCCAGCAGCCCGGGACTAGCGGCAGATACGCAGTATTTT. It translates to CASSPGLAADTQYF.

This clone appeared a few times. The rearrangement uses TRBV11-2 and TRBJ2-3, with 9 bases fitting TRBD1. CDR1 is SGHAT, CDR2 FQNNGV, per germline. Germline trimming cut 5 bases from V and 2 bases from J; bases unmatched to any gene: 8. The CDR3 runs to 16 residues. Here the CDR3 reads CASSRNRGQLTDTQYF. CDR3 nucleotides: TGTGCCAGCAGCCGGAACAGGGGGCAACTCACAGATACGCAGTATTTT.

This chain links TRBV6-1 with TRBJ1-3; 7 bases map to TRBD1. V was pared by 8 bases and J by 0 bases, with 4 bases of the junction left unmatched. Germline assignment: CDR1 MNHNS and CDR2 SASEGT. This CDR3 comprises 14 residues. The CDR3, as DNA: TGTGCCAGCCTTAGGGACAGCTCTGGAAACACCATATATTTT. The encoded protein is CASLRDSSGNTIYF.